This TCR beta chain appears in the sequencing data of a study of blood T cell repertoires in COVID-19. Study context: Spain, Italy and the United States supplied samples that represented acute and convalescent COVID-19. Sources were T cells, B-cell-depleted T cells, or PBMCs; the material itself was cDNA or gDNA.

Authors' analysis steps: Cell counts per sample came from amplifying reference gene primers. Libraries were prepared by immunoSEQ multiplex PCR; TCRdb keeps only in-frame clonotypes and omits some of them. The DNA gave D and trimming, while V, J and clone size come from that table. In the table there are 310,000 or so clones, around 86% of which are singletons. This clone was seen only a few times. The CDR3 spans 13 residues. Germline V gene data show CDR1 as SGHNT and CDR2 as YYREEE (reference sequence). V was trimmed by 4 bases and J by 2 bases, leaving 6 bases between them. The TCR sequence derives from a woman in her forties or fifties with acute or convalescent COVID-19. Source material: peripheral blood. The rearrangement links TRBV5-4 to TRBJ2-2, with unresolved D. In nucleotides, the CDR3 is TGTGCCAGCAGCATCACTAACACCGGGGAGCTGTTTTTT. Its protein product is CASSITNTGELFF.